The sequence of this T cell receptor (beta chain) was determined in a study of memory CD4+ T cells and cytomegalovirus serostatus (dated by TCRdb to about 2019). About the investigation overall: The cohort comprised roughly 35 healthy Belgian adults, 9 CMV seropositive and 24 CMV seronegative. The study sequenced CD4+ memory TCRbeta repertoires of a Belgian cohort with known cytomegalovirus serostatus to replicate a published TCR-based CMV serostatus classifier.

The Quick-DNA Microprep Kit was used to extract genomic DNA from the sorted cells. TCRbeta DNA was amplified with the immunoSEQ hsTCRbeta kit following the manufacturer's protocol. An Illumina MiSeq instrument was used to sequence the TCRbeta libraries. The paper's processing steps were these. Removing out-of-frame sequences left about 2,300,000 distinct TCRbeta sequences, an average of around 62,000 per individual. Each individual was scored using the number of 150 to 200 previously reported CMV-associated TCRbeta sequences that the individual carried and the total number of productive distinct TCRbeta sequences. A beta-binomial model was reimplemented in Python, and scikit-learn random forests with default parameters were trained on US cohort data. On the Belgian cohort, classifier performance was reported as the median AUC, along with percentile confidence intervals, across 10,000 bootstrap iterations. Drawn from immuneACCESS, this table holds only the in-frame rearrangements with V and J called that TCRdb kept. Clones are partly lost; checked studies trace under half to an unresolved V gene and leave the rest unexplained. The V and J calls and the clone size are those of that table, but D and trimming were determined from the DNA. Counted in this sample were more than 45,000 clones; 60% to 80% of them appeared once. Approximately 1.2% of the sample goes to the ten largest clones.

The research as a whole found: The results were interpreted as suggesting that the CMV-associated TCR signature is largely present in the CD4+ memory repertoire. Of about 180 previously reported CMV-associated TCRbeta sequences, approximately 70 appeared in the CD4+ memory repertoires, each in one to five individuals. A median bootstrapped AUC of around 0.94 with a 95% CI of 0.76-1.00 was achieved on the Belgian cohort by the original-framework classifier. CMV serostatus prediction reached a median bootstrapped AUC of about 0.94 with the original framework and 0.9 to 0.93 with a US-trained random forest. Only CD4+CD45RO+ memory cells were sequenced, unlike the original study, which covered naive and memory CD4+ and CD8+ populations.

With regard to this clone: The antigen this receptor binds is unknown. Base qualities are not at hand, and no much larger clone is one base apart.

A FACSAria II was used to sort memory CD4+ T cells, defined as single viable CD3+CD4+CD8-CD45RO+ cells. CMV serostatus was determined with a Roche Elecsys assay detecting serum IgG against CMV pp150, pp28, p38 and p52. Following thawing, total CD4+ T cells were enriched through positive selection using CD4 magnetic microbeads. Samples originated from another study that specifically interrogated the CD4+ T cell memory repertoire. Following standard operating procedures, peripheral blood mononuclear cells were isolated and cryopreserved, while serum was kept at -80 degrees C. The staining used CD3-PerCP (BW264/56), CD4-APC (RPA-T4), CD45RO-PE (UCHT1) and CD8-Pacific Orange (3B5) antibodies, and Sytox blue was used to exclude non-viable cells. The sequence was obtained from an adult in good health and CMV-seropositive. The sample taken for sequencing was memory CD4+ T cells from blood.

The DNA reads as follows: TGCGCCAGCAGCTTGGAAACAGGGGAGCTGAACACTGAAGCTTTCTTT. It specifies CASSLETGELNTEAFF. The V gene is TRBV5-1 and the J gene is TRBJ1-1; 7 central nucleotides agree with TRBD1. Counted from cysteine to phenylalanine, this CDR3 has 16 amino acids. Of the read, only the CDR3 DNA is kept; its 48 bases are in frame from base 1. V and J are trimmed by 0 bases and 0 bases, and the gene matches miss 5 bases of the junction. The CDR1 and CDR2 encoded by the germline V gene are SGHRS and YFSETQ. Joined to the reference TRBV5-1 and TRBJ1-1 proteins, this CDR3 gives the full variable domain: KAGVTQTPRYLIKTRGQQVTLSCSPISGHRSVSWYQQTPGQGLQFLFEYFSETQRNKGNFPGRFSGRQFSNSRSEMNVSTLELGDSALYLCASSLETGELNTEAFFGQGTRLTVV.